This is a list of T cell receptor beta chains from one sample in a study of blood T cells in healthy people across ages. TCRdb processed the 5' RACE reads anew with MiXCR; each CDR3 protein has one entry. Of hundreds of thousands of distinct CDR3 sequences listed, about 52% are singletons. Sequencing was carried out using blood. The receptor source for this set is a woman aged 55-70 years in good health. Each CDR3 is given with its conserved first and last residue. The D gene is left open where the match is weak. Only part of the rows carry a size: once, few, many, or a class if the clone is expanded.

j_gene: TRBJ2-3
len: 17
abundance: few
v_gene: TRBV5-1
d_gene: TRBD1
CDR3nt: TGCGCCAGCAGCTTGGTGTCGCGGGACAGGGGACCAGATACGCAGTATTTT
CDR3aa: CASSLVSRDRGPDTQYF

j_gene: TRBJ2-7
len: 13
abundance: -
v_gene: TRBV7-2
d_gene: -
CDR3nt: TGTGCCAGCGAGGGGGATTGGGCATACGAGCAGTACTTC
CDR3aa: CASEGDWAYEQYF

j_gene: TRBJ2-1
len: 14
abundance: -
v_gene: TRBV7-7
d_gene: TRBD2
CDR3nt: TGTGCTAGCAGCTTAGAGACTAGCGGGAGAGAGCAGTTCTTC
CDR3aa: CASSLETSGREQFF

j_gene: TRBJ2-5
len: 16
abundance: once
v_gene: TRBV20-1
d_gene: TRBD1
CDR3nt: TGCAGTGCTAGACTTAGACAGGGGAAAAACCAAGAGACCCAGTACTTC
CDR3aa: CSARLRQGKNQETQYF

j_gene: TRBJ1-5
len: 14
abundance: -
v_gene: TRBV24-1
d_gene: -
CDR3nt: TGTGCCACCAGTGACGGGAGCGGCAATCAGCCCCAGCATTTT
CDR3aa: CATSDGSGNQPQHF

j_gene: TRBJ2-7
len: 14
abundance: -
v_gene: TRBV20-1
d_gene: -
CDR3nt: TGCAGTGCTATCCCGACAGCCAACCCCTCCGAGCAGTACTTC
CDR3aa: CSAIPTANPSEQYF

j_gene: TRBJ2-7
len: 14
abundance: -
v_gene: TRBV12-3/TRBV12-4
d_gene: TRBD1
CDR3nt: TGTGCCAGCAAGACCGGGACAGGGTCGCGCGAGCAGTACTTC
CDR3aa: CASKTGTGSREQYF

j_gene: TRBJ2-7
len: 15
abundance: -
v_gene: TRBV5-1
d_gene: -
CDR3nt: TGCGCCAGCTACCGATCGACAGAGAGCTCCTACGAGCAGTACTTC
CDR3aa: CASYRSTESSYEQYF

j_gene: TRBJ2-2
len: 15
abundance: -
v_gene: TRBV5-1
d_gene: -
CDR3nt: TGCGCCAGCAGTGTCGGGCAGGGGTTCTCCGGGGAGCTGTTTTTT
CDR3aa: CASSVGQGFSGELFF

j_gene: TRBJ1-2
len: 12
abundance: -
v_gene: TRBV20-1
d_gene: TRBD1
CDR3nt: TGCAGTGCCCCCGACAGGGTTTTTGGCTACACCTTC
CDR3aa: CSAPDRVFGYTF